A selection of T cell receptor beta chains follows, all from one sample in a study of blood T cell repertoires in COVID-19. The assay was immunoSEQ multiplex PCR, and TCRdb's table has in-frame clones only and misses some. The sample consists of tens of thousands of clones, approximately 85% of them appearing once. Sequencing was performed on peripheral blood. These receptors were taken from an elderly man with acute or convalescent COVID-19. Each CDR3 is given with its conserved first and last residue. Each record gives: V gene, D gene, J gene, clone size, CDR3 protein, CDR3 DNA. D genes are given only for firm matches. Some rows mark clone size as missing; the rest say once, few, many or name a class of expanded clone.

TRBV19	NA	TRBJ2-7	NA	CASSIGQGGYEQYF	TGTGCCAGTAGTATAGGGCAGGGGGGCTACGAGCAGTACTTC
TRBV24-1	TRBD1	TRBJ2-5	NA	CATSAGDRGQETQYF	TGTGCCACCAGTGCGGGTGACAGGGGTCAAGAGACCCAGTACTTC
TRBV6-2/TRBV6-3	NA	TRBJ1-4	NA	CASSYPPGRTGLNEKLFF	TGTGCCAGCAGTTACCCTCCTGGGAGGACGGGACTTAATGAAAAACTGTTTTTT
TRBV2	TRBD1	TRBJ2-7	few	CASSDLGQVAYEQYF	TGTGCCAGCAGCGATTTGGGACAGGTAGCCTACGAGCAGTACTTC
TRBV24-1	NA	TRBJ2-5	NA	CATSWGGGQGYQETQYF	TGTGCCACCAGCTGGGGAGGAGGACAAGGGTACCAAGAGACCCAGTACTTC
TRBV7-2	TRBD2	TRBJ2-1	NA	CASSLMVLASEQFF	TGTGCCAGCAGTCTTATGGTACTAGCGTCCGAGCAGTTCTTC
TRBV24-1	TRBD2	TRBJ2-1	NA	CATSDPLAGGPGENEQFF	TGTGCCACCAGTGACCCCCTAGCGGGAGGGCCGGGAGAAAATGAGCAGTTCTTC
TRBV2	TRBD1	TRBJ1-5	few	CASSGQGNQPQHF	TGTGCCAGCAGTGGACAGGGGAATCAGCCCCAGCATTTT
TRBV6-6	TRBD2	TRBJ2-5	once	CASSPRLAGVETQYF	TGTGCCAGCAGTCCCCGACTAGCGGGAGTTGAGACCCAGTACTTC
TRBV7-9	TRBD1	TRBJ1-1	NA	CASSLAGSETGEDTEAFF	TGTGCCAGCAGCTTAGCGGGATCGGAAACAGGGGAGGACACTGAAGCTTTCTTT
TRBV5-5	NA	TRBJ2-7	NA	CASSGGSASYEQYF	TGTGCCAGCAGCGGGGGGAGTGCATCCTACGAGCAGTACTTC
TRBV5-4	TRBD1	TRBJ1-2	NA	CASSLRDRDNYGYTF	TGTGCCAGCAGCCTGAGGGACAGGGACAACTATGGCTACACCTTC
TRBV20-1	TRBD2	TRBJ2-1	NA	CSAPTGGQFF	TGCAGTGCGCCAACGGGGGGGCAGTTCTTC
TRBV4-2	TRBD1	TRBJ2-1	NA	CASSQEVRGGNANEQFF	TGTGCCAGCAGCCAAGAGGTAAGAGGGGGCAACGCCAATGAGCAGTTCTTC
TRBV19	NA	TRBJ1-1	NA	CASSPSVNTEAFF	TGTGCCAGTAGTCCTTCCGTGAACACTGAAGCTTTCTTT
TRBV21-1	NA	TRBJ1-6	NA	CASSFRQPDNSPLHF	TGTGCCAGCAGCTTCCGACAGCCAGATAATTCACCCCTCCACTTT
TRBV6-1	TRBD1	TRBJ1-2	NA	CASSEPRTGIRHGYTF	TGTGCCAGCAGTGAACCCCGGACAGGGATACGCCATGGCTACACCTTC
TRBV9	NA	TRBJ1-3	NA	CASSGRATGVYF	TGTGCCAGCAGCGGAAGAGCTACCGGGGTATATTTT
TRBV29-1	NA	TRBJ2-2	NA	CSVDVGSGELFF	TGCAGCGTAGATGTCGGTAGCGGGGAGCTGTTTTTT
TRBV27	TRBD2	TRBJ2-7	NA	CASNLAGVGYEQYF	TGTGCCAGCAACCTAGCGGGAGTTGGGTACGAGCAGTACTTC
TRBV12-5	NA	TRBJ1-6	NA	CAAGEEDNSPLHF	TGTGCTGCGGGGGAAGAAGATAATTCACCCCTCCACTTT
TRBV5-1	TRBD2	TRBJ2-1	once	CASSLDRWREGKYEQFF	TGCGCCAGCAGCTTGGATCGTTGGCGGGAGGGAAAGTATGAGCAGTTCTTC
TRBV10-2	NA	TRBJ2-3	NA	CASRDSSTDTQYF	TGCGCCAGCAGAGACAGTAGCACAGATACGCAGTATTTT
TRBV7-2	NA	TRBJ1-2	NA	CASSPQGPLRNGYTF	TGTGCCAGCAGCCCCCAGGGCCCCCTTAGGAACGGCTACACCTTC
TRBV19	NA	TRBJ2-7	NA	CASSIGGSSYEQYF	TGTGCCAGTAGTATAGGAGGCAGCTCCTACGAGCAGTACTTC
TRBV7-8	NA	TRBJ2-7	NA	CASSKSGETYEQYF	TGTGCCAGCAGCAAGTCCGGGGAAACCTACGAGCAGTACTTC
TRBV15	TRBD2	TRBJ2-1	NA	CATSGVTSGRNNEQFF	TGTGCCACCAGCGGGGTTACTAGCGGGAGGAACAATGAGCAGTTCTTC
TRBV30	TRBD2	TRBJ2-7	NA	CVLGLAGFAYEQYF	TGTGTACTTGGACTAGCGGGCTTCGCCTACGAGCAGTACTTC
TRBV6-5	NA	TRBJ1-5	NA	CASSRQGLSNQPQHF	TGTGCCAGCAGCCGTCAGGGGTTGAGCAATCAGCCCCAGCATTTT
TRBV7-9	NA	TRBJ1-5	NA	CASSLGWDYSGLQPQHF	TGTGCCAGCAGCTTAGGCTGGGACTACTCCGGGCTTCAGCCCCAGCATTTT
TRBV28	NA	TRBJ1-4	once	CASTQETRGEGGKLFF	TGTGCCAGCACCCAAGAAACACGGGGAGAAGGTGGAAAACTGTTTTTT
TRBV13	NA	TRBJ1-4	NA	CASKRTDGEAGLFF	TGTGCCAGCAAAAGGACGGACGGGGAGGCGGGACTGTTTTTT
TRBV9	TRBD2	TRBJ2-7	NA	CASSDPLAGPTYEQYF	TGTGCCAGCAGCGACCCACTAGCGGGACCAACCTACGAGCAGTACTTC
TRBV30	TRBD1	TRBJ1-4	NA	CAWSIRGQPPMSEKLFF	TGTGCCTGGAGTATTAGGGGACAGCCTCCCATGAGCGAAAAACTGTTTTTT
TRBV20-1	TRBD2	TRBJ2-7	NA	CSASSSGGTYEQYF	TGCAGTGCTAGTTCCAGCGGGGGAACCTACGAGCAGTACTTC
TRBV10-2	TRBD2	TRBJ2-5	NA	CATASGTSGSKTQYF	TGCGCCACCGCTTCCGGGACTAGCGGGAGTAAGACCCAGTACTTC
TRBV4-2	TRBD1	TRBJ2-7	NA	CASSQATGTYEQYF	TGTGCCAGCAGCCAGGCGACAGGGACCTACGAGCAGTACTTC
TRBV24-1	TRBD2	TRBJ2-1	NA	CATSDSGTSGNLYNEQFF	TGTGCCACCAGTGATTCCGGGACTAGCGGGAACCTTTACAATGAGCAGTTCTTC
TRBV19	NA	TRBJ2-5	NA	CASSSLAAAQETQYF	TGTGCCAGTAGTTCTCTAGCCGCCGCTCAAGAGACCCAGTACTTC
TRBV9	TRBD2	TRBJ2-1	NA	CASSAPGTSGSHEQFF	TGTGCCAGCAGCGCCCCTGGGACTAGCGGGAGCCATGAGCAGTTCTTC
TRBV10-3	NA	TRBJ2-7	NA	CASSPSGYEQYF	TGTGCCAGCTCTCCTTCCGGGTACGAGCAGTACTTC
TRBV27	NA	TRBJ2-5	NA	CASSLTRRETQYF	TGTGCCAGCAGTTTAACTCGGAGAGAGACCCAGTACTTC
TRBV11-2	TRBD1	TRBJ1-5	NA	CASSLEGTGGQPQHF	TGTGCCAGCAGCTTAGAGGGGACAGGAGGTCAGCCCCAGCATTTT
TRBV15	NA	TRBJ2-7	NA	CATSTTGSSYEQYF	TGTGCCACCAGCACGACCGGGAGCTCCTACGAGCAGTACTTC
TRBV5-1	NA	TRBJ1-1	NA	CASSLARDNEAFF	TGCGCCAGCAGCTTGGCCAGGGACAACGAAGCTTTCTTT
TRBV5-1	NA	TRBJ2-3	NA	CASSLGQLFFTDTQYF	TGCGCCAGCAGCTTGGGACAGCTTTTTTTCACAGATACGCAGTATTTT